This T cell receptor beta chain was identified in a study of T cell clonotyping in hematopoietic cell transplantation. CDR3 size: 14 residues. The junction had 2 bases not matched to a gene; V was cut back by 5 bases and J by 1 base. The germline V gene has CDR1 SGHTA and CDR2 FQGNSA. The data were produced by immunoSEQ multiplex PCR, yet TCRdb's version contains in-frame clones alone and is incomplete. In the table there are about 5,700 clones, 90% of which are singletons. This sequence joins TRBV7-2 and TRBJ2-5, with 9 bases fitting TRBD2. Sequencing was performed on peripheral blood mononuclear cells, taken 100 days after allogeneic stem cell transplant. The sequence was obtained from a female patient aged 50 to 60 who had an allogeneic stem cell transplant from an unrelated donor, so T cells may come from the graft donor. Some clones in this sample may be carry-over from other donors' samples. CDR3 coding DNA: TGTGCCAGCAGCGGGCGGGGGGGCCAAGAGACCCAGTACTTC. It translates to CASSGRGGQETQYF.